This TCR beta chain appears in the sequencing data of a study of human T cells and chemical hapten exposure. Across the study: The study sensitized with 2% DPC on a 2 cm by 2 cm patch of upper inner arm skin. General study findings and limits: No alteration of TCRs above 1 in 1000 frequency was seen with DPC sensitization.

TCRdb itself ran the RACE reads through MiXCR, one entry per CDR3 protein. This table holds roughly 260,000 distinct CDR3 sequences, roughly 8.9% found once. In the case of this clonotype: As yet, its antigen is unknown.

Germline CDR1 reads MNHNS; CDR2 reads SASEGT. J lost 6 bases, V lost 0 bases, and 2 bases had no gene match. This CDR3 has 16 amino acids. Stated time point: pre-sensitization, week 0. The treatment denotes: therapeutic diphenylcyclopropenone sensitization with weekly scalp DPC. Specimen: whole blood, collected in connection with sensitization to the hapten diphenylcyclopropenone (DPC). The V call is TRBV6-1, the J call TRBJ2-2; 12 bases line up with TRBD2. The origin of this receptor is a woman aged 40 to 50 with alopecia areata. Some clones in this sample may be carry-over from other donors' samples. The CDR3 loop is CASSEALAGGSGELFF. The CDR3 region has the DNA TGTGCCAGCAGTGAAGCCCTAGCGGGAGGGTCCGGGGAGCTGTTTTTT.